These T cell receptor beta chains were read from a single sample in a study of blood T cell repertoires in COVID-19. Measured with immunoSEQ multiplex PCR; TCRdb has only the in-frame clones, and not every one. In the table there are about 250,000 clones, approximately 83% of which are singletons. The sequenced material came from peripheral blood. The receptors originated from a man older than 75 with acute or convalescent COVID-19. Each CDR3 is given with its conserved first and last residue. D genes are given only for firm matches. The listing skips clone size in some rows; elsewhere it reads once, few, many or a size class.

D | J | V | size | DNA | CDR3
TRBD1 | TRBJ2-1 | TRBV3-1/TRBV3-2 | - | TGTGCCAGCAGCCCCCGGGACAGGGGCAATGAGCAGTTCTTC | CASSPRDRGNEQFF
TRBD2 | TRBJ2-1 | TRBV7-6 | - | TGTGCCAGCAGCTTAGAAAAGGGCGGCGGGAGTTACTTTAACGGGCAGTTCTTC | CASSLEKGGGSYFNGQFF
- | TRBJ1-2 | TRBV3-1/TRBV3-2 | - | TGTGCCAGCAGCGATTATTCCTCAGGGGTTCTAAGGGGCTACACCTTC | CASSDYSSGVLRGYTF
TRBD1 | TRBJ1-6 | TRBV10-3 | - | TGTGCCATCAGGCAGGGGGACTCACCCCTCCACTTT | CAIRQGDSPLHF
TRBD1 | TRBJ2-3 | TRBV5-6 | - | TGTGCCAGCAGCTTCCCAGACAGGGAATGGAGCACAGATACGCAGTATTTT | CASSFPDREWSTDTQYF
TRBD1 | TRBJ1-6 | TRBV5-1 | - | TGCGCCAGCAGCAGGAACAGGGGGGACAATTCACCCCTCCACTTT | CASSRNRGDNSPLHF
TRBD1 | TRBJ2-3 | TRBV19 | - | TGTGCCAGTAGTGTAGGGACAGTTTCTAGCACAGATACGCAGTATTTT | CASSVGTVSSTDTQYF
TRBD1 | TRBJ2-7 | TRBV10-3 | - | TGTGCCATCAGTGAGGGGACAGGGGGTGAAGGCGAGCAGTACTTC | CAISEGTGGEGEQYF
TRBD1 | TRBJ1-2 | TRBV6-5 | few | TGTGCCAGTGGACAGGGGACCTACACTAACTATGGCTACACCTTC | CASGQGTYTNYGYTF
- | TRBJ1-6 | TRBV11-2 | - | TGTGCCAGCAGCAGCCAGGGCGACGGCTCCTATAATTCACCCCTCCACTTT | CASSSQGDGSYNSPLHF